The next 13 T cell receptor beta chains were all read from a single sample in a study of graft-versus-host responses after intestinal transplantation. Libraries were prepared by immunoSEQ multiplex PCR; TCRdb keeps only in-frame clonotypes and omits some of them. The sample includes 39,000 or so clones, more than 85% of them seen just once. These receptors' targets are unknown. The input for sequencing was unstimulated CD8+ T cells sorted from spleen or lymph node cells, taken before transplant. These receptors were obtained from a human donor who was the organ donor for an intestinal transplant.

V gene TRBV27 combines with J gene TRBJ2-1; D may be TRBD2 (6 bases). The CDR3 sequence is 15 residues long. The germline gives CDR1 MNHEY, CDR2 SMNVEV (reference sequence). With 3 bases removed from V and 5 bases from J, the gap between germline ends came to 14 bases. CDR3 amino acids: CASSLRDHRDNEQFF. The CDR3 DNA follows: TGTGCCAGCAGTTTGCGGGACCACCGAGACAATGAGCAGTTCTTC.

The genes are TRBV27 and TRBJ1-1; D is unresolved. Germline assignment: CDR1 MNHEY and CDR2 SMNVEV (reference sequence). V lost 4 bases and J lost 0, with 9 bases in between. The CDR3 runs to 14 residues. The CDR3 DNA follows: TGTGCCAGCAGTTCCATCGACATGAACACTGAAGCTTTCTTT. It encodes CASSSIDMNTEAFF.

The table lists this clone with a few counts. The chain has TRBV7-9 and TRBJ1-1; no reliable D call. V gave up 1 base and J gave up 0 bases, with 3 bases separating them. The CDR3 runs 13 residues. Germline-derived CDR1 and CDR2 are SEHNR and FQNEAQ (reference sequence). The CDR3, as DNA: TGTGCCAGCAGCTTAGTAGTGAACACTGAAGCTTTCTTT. It yields the protein CASSLVVNTEAFF.

V usage is TRBV4-1 and J usage is TRBJ2-7; D is possibly TRBD2 (5 bases). The V end was cut by 1 base, the J end by 5 bases, with 12 bases between. Per germline, CDR1 MGHRA and CDR2 YSYEKL. The CDR3 is 14 amino acids. The CDR3 is CASSQVGAEDEQYF. CDR3 sequence (DNA): TGCGCCAGCAGCCAAGTTGGAGCGGAGGACGAGCAGTACTTC.

The genes are TRBV20-1 and TRBJ2-5, with D possibly being TRBD2 (5 bases). The tail of the sequence fits TRBJ2-7 better, so the J call may be wrong. Germline loops: CDR1 DFQATT, CDR2 SNEGSKA (reference sequence). The CDR3 spans 11 residues. CDR3 loop: CSAPAGYEQYF. Here the CDR3 DNA reads TGCAGTGCTCCCGCGGGCTACGAGCAGTACTTC.

The chain has TRBV4-1 and TRBJ2-3, with D unresolved. Germline V lookup: CDR1 MGHRA, CDR2 YSYEKL. V shed 4 bases and J shed 2 bases, with 10 bases lying between them. The CDR3 covers 14 residues. The CDR3 spells CASSPHRYTDTQYF. The CDR3 nucleotides read TGCGCCAGCAGCCCGCACAGATACACAGATACGCAGTATTTT.

The chain has TRBV4-1 and TRBJ2-7, with 9 bases lining up with TRBD1. Germline CDR1 is MGHRA and CDR2 is YSYEKL. The length of the CDR3 is 16 residues. Germline trimming cut 0 bases from V and 2 bases from J; bases unmatched to any gene: 5. The CDR3 DNA reads as TGCGCCAGCAGCCAAGATTTGGGACAGGGCACCTACGAGCAGTACTTC. Translation: CASSQDLGQGTYEQYF.

The V and J genes are TRBV28 and TRBJ1-5; 7 nucleotides align to TRBD1. With 6 bases clipped from V and 1 base from J, the junction kept 6 bases outside the gene matches. The CDR3 covers 15 residues. CDR1 and CDR2 from the germline V gene are MDHEN and SYDVKM. CDR3 protein: CASRLTGMSNQPQHF. DNA of the CDR3: TGTGCCAGCAGACTGACAGGGATGAGCAATCAGCCCCAGCATTTT.

The rearrangement uses TRBV28 and TRBJ1-5, with D uncertain. This CDR3 has 12 residues. Trimming cost V 6 bases and J 4 bases, with 7 bases left between them. Germline V CDR1 and CDR2: MDHEN, SYDVKM. The CDR3 here is CASSFTNQPQHF. CDR3 coding DNA: TGTGCCAGCAGCTTCACTAATCAGCCCCAGCATTTT.

The DNA of the CDR3 is TGTGCCAGCAGCCAAGCCCTCTTAAGGACAGGGGGGTACGAGCAGTACTTC. Its translation is CASSQALLRTGGYEQYF. The chain has TRBV4-2 and TRBJ2-7, with 10 bases lining up with TRBD1. This CDR3 spans 17 amino acids. The germline V gene has CDR1 LGHNA and CDR2 YNFKEQ. V gave up 1 base and J gave up 4 bases; unmatched junction bases: 10.

The gene calls are TRBV7-6 and TRBJ1-1; D gene ambiguous. The germline V gene has CDR1 SGHVS and CDR2 FNYEAQ. The CDR3 length is 15 residues. Between the trimmed V and J ends, which lost 5 bases and 5 bases, there was a span of 18 bases. The CDR3 loop is CASSRRRIRDTEAFF. DNA for the CDR3: TGTGCCAGCAGCCGGAGGCGTATAAGAGATACTGAAGCTTTCTTT.

The genes are TRBV6-5 and TRBJ2-7; 9 bases are a match to TRBD1. The CDR3 length is 14 residues. Germline V gene lookup returns CDR1 MNHEY and CDR2 SVGAGI. V was clipped by 4 bases and J by 5 bases; unmatched bases: 6. The DNA for the CDR3 is TGTGCCAGCAGTTTTGGACAGGGGAAGGACGAGCAGTACTTC. Amino acids: CASSFGQGKDEQYF.

This clone was seen a single time. This sequence joins TRBV27 and TRBJ1-1; no definite D call. V was pared by 5 bases and J by 4 bases, with 14 bases between. The length of the CDR3 is 14 residues. The germline V gene encodes CDR1 MNHEY and CDR2 SMNVEV (reference sequence). This CDR3 reads CASSPYIESTEAFF. The CDR3 DNA reads as TGTGCCAGCAGTCCTTATATCGAGAGCACTGAAGCTTTCTTT.